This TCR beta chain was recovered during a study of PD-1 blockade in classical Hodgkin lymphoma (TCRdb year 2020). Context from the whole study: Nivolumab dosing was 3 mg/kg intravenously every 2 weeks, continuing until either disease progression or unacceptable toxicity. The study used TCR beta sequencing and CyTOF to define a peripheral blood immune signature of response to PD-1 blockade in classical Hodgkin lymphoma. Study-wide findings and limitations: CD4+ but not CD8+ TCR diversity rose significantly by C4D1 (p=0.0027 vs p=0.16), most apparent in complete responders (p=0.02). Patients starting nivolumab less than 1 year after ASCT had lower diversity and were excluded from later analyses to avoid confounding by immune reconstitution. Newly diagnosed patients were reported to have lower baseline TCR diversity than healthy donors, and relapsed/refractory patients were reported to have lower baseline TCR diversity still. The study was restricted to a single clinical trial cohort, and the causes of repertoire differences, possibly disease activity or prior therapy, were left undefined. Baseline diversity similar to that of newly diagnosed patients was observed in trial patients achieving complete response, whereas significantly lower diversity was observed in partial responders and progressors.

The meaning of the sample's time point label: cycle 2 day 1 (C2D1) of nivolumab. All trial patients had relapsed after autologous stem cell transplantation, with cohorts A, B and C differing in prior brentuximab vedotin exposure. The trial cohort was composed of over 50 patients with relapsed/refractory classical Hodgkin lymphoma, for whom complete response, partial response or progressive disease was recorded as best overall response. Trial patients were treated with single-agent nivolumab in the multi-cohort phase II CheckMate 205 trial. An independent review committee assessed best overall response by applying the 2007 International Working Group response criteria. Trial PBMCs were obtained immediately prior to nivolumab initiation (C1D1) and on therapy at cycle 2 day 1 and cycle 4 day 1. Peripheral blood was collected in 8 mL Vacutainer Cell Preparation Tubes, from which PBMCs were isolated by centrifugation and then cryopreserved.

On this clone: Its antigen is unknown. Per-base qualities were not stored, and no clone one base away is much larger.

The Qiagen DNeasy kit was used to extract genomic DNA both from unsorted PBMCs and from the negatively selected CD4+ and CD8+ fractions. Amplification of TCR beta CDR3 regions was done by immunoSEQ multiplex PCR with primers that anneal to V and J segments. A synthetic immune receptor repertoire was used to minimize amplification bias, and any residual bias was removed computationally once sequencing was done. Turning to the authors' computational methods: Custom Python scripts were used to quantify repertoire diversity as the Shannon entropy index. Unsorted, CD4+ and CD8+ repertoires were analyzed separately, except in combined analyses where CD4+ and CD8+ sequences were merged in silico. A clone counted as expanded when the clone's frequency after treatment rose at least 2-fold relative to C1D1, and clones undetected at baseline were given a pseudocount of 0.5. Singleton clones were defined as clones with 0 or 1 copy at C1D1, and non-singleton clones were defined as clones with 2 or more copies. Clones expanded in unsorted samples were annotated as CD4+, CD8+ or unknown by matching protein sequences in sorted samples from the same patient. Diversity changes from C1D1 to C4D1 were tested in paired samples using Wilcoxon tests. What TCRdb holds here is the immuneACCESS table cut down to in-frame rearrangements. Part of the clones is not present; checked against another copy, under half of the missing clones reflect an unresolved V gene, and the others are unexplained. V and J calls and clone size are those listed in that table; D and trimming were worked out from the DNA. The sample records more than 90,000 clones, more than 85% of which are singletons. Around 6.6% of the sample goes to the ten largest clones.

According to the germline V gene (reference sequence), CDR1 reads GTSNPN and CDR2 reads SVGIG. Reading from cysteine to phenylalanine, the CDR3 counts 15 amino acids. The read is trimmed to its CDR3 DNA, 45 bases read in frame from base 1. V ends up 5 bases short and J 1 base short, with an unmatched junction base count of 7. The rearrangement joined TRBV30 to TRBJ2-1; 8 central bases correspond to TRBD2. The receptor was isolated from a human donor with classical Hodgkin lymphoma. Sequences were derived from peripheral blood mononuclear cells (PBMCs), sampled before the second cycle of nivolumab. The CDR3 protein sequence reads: CAWGRAGGSYNEQFF. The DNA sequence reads TGTGCCTGGGGGAGGGCGGGGGGTTCCTACAATGAGCAGTTCTTC.